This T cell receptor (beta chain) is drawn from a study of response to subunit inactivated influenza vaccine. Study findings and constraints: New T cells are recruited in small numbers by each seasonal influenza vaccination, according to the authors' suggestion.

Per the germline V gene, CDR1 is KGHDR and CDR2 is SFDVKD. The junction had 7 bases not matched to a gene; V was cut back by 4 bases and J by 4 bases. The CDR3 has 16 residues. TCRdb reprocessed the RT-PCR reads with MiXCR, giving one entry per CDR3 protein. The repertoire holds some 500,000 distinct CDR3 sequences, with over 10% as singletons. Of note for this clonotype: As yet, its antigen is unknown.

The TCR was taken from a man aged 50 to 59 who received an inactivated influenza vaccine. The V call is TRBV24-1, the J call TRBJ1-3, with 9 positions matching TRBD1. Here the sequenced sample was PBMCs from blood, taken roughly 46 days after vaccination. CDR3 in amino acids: CATSDFGQGSGNTIYF. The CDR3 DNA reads TGTGCCACCAGTGACTTCGGACAGGGGAGCGGAAACACCATATATTTT.